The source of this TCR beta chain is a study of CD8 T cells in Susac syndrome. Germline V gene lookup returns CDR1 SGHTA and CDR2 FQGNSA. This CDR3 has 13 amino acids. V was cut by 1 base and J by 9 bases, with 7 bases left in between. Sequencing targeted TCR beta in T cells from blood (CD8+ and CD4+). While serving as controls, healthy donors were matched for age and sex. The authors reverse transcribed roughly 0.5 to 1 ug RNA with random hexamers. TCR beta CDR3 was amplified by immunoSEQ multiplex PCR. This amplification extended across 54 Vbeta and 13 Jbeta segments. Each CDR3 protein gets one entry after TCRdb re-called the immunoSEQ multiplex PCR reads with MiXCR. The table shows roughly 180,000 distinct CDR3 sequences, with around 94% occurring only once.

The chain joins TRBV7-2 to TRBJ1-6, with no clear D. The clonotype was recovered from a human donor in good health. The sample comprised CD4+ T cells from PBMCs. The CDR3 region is CASSLELSSPLHF. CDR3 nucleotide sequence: TGTGCCAGCAGCTTAGAGCTATCTTCACCCCTCCACTTT.